A selection of T cell receptor beta chains follows, all from one sample in a study of neurological immune-mediated disorders. TCRdb ran MiXCR on the 5' RACE reads and lists one entry per CDR3 protein. The sample lists about 55,000 distinct CDR3 sequences, roughly 4.3% occurring once. Sequenced input: PBMCs. The receptors derive from a man between 50 and 59 years old with multiple sclerosis. Each CDR3 is given without its conserved first and last residue.

j_gene: TRBJ2-1
v_gene: TRBV5-5
CDR3aa: ASSLWISSNEQF

j_gene: TRBJ2-1
v_gene: TRBV7-6
CDR3aa: ASSTARFDEQF

j_gene: TRBJ2-5
v_gene: TRBV16
CDR3aa: ASSQSLDQPAQY

j_gene: TRBJ2-7
v_gene: TRBV3-1
CDR3aa: AAGQGSLAAYEQY

j_gene: TRBJ2-7
v_gene: TRBV20-1
CDR3aa: SAQKPGLKREQY

j_gene: TRBJ2-2
v_gene: TRBV5-1
CDR3aa: ASSRRTGGYTGELF

j_gene: TRBJ2-7
v_gene: TRBV10-3
CDR3aa: VCGGSYEQY

j_gene: TRBJ2-2
v_gene: TRBV9
CDR3aa: ASRADNTGELF

j_gene: TRBJ1-1
v_gene: TRBV20-1
CDR3aa: SARVEGKDTEAF

j_gene: TRBJ2-7
v_gene: TRBV12-3/TRBV12-4
CDR3aa: ASSKGEGTYEQY

j_gene: TRBJ1-5
v_gene: TRBV7-9
CDR3aa: ASSLGQGGNQPQN

j_gene: TRBJ1-2
v_gene: TRBV7-2
CDR3aa: ASSLDGYGYT

j_gene: TRBJ1-2
v_gene: TRBV20-1
CDR3aa: SASPRTDGYT

j_gene: TRBJ1-5
v_gene: TRBV6-6
CDR3aa: ARRGGPQN

j_gene: TRBJ1-1
v_gene: TRBV12-3/TRBV12-4
CDR3aa: ASSFWNTEAF

j_gene: TRBJ2-5
v_gene: TRBV5-4
CDR3aa: ASSLRTGGRETQY

j_gene: TRBJ2-1
v_gene: TRBV7-4
CDR3aa: ASSTRGTSGDEQF

j_gene: TRBJ2-6
v_gene: TRBV4-2
CDR3aa: ASSQDSHSGANVLT

j_gene: TRBJ2-7
v_gene: TRBV6-5
CDR3aa: ASSYRSSYEQY

j_gene: TRBJ2-3
v_gene: TRBV20-1
CDR3aa: SALRLVGFGADTQY

j_gene: TRBJ2-1
v_gene: TRBV5-1
CDR3aa: ASSLEGTGAPFAKLLTGNNEQF

j_gene: TRBJ2-1
v_gene: TRBV20-1
CDR3aa: SATPLGGHTYNEQF

j_gene: TRBJ2-7
v_gene: TRBV28
CDR3aa: ASSGRSYEQY

j_gene: TRBJ2-7
v_gene: TRBV7-2
CDR3aa: ASSLGTLPEEQY

j_gene: TRBJ2-3
v_gene: TRBV5-1
CDR3aa: ASSLEGQITDTQY

j_gene: TRBJ2-7
v_gene: TRBV5-1
CDR3aa: ASSFADYEQY

j_gene: TRBJ1-6
v_gene: TRBV12-3/TRBV12-4
CDR3aa: ASSTRTGGNSPLH

j_gene: TRBJ1-4
v_gene: TRBV4-1
CDR3aa: ASNRKLGEKLF

j_gene: TRBJ1-5
v_gene: TRBV12-3/TRBV12-4
CDR3aa: ASSPFGLGDQPQN